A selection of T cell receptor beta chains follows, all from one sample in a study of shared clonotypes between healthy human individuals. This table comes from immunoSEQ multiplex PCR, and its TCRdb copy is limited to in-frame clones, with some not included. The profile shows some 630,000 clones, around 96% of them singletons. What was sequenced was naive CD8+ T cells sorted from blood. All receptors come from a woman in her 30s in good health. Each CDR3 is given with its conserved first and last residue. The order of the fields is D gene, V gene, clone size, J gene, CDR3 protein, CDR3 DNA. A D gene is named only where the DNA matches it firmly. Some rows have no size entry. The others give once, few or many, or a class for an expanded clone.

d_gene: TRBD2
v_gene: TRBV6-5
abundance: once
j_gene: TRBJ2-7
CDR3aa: CASSWREGEQYF
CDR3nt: TGTGCCAGCAGTTGGCGGGAGGGCGAGCAGTACTTC

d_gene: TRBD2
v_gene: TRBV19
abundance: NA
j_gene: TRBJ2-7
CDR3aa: CASSFGLAGSYEQYF
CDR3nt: TGTGCCAGTAGTTTCGGACTAGCGGGTTCCTACGAGCAGTACTTC

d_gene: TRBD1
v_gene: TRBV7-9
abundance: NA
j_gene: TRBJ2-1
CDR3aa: CASSLFIQGDNEQFF
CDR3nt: TGTGCCAGCAGCTTATTCATCCAGGGGGACAATGAGCAGTTCTTC

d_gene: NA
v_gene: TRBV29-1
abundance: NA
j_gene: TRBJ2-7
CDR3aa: CSVGSGLYEQYF
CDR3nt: TGCAGCGTAGGTAGCGGCCTCTACGAGCAGTACTTC

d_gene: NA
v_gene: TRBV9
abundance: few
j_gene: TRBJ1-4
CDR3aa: CASSVQSATNEKLFF
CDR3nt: TGTGCCAGCAGCGTCCAGAGTGCGACTAATGAAAAACTGTTTTTT

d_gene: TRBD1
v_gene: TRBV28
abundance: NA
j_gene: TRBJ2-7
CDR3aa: CASSLAGQGAHEQYF
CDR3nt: TGTGCCAGCAGTTTAGCGGGACAGGGGGCCCACGAGCAGTACTTC

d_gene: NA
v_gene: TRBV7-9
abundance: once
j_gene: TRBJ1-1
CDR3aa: CAPGTEAFF
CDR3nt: TGCGCCCCGGGCACTGAAGCTTTCTTT

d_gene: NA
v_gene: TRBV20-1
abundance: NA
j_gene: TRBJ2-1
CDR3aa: CSAIRAHEQFF
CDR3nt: TGCAGTGCTATCAGGGCGCATGAGCAGTTCTTC

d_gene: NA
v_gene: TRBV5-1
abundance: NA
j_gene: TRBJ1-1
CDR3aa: CASSLARTNTEAFF
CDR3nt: TGCGCCAGCAGCTTGGCAAGGACAAACACTGAAGCTTTCTTT

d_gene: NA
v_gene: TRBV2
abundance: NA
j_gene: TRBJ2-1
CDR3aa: CASSEWEEQFF
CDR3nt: TGTGCCAGCAGTGAATGGGAGGAGCAGTTCTTC

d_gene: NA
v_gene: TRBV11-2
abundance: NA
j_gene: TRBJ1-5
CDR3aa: CASRQGIGQPQHF
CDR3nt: TGTGCCAGCAGACAGGGAATTGGGCAGCCCCAGCATTTT

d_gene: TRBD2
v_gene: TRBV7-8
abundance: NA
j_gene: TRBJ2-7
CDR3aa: CASNPSGRSSYEQYF
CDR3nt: TGTGCCAGCAACCCCAGCGGGAGGAGCTCCTACGAGCAGTACTTC

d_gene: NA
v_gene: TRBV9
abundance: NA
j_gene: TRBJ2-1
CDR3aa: CASSVWGDNEQFF
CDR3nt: TGTGCCAGCAGCGTTTGGGGGGACAATGAGCAGTTCTTC

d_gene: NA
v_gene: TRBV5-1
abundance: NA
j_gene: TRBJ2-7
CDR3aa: CASSLSISGVYEQYF
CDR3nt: TGCGCCAGCAGCTTGTCTATATCGGGGGTCTACGAGCAGTACTTC

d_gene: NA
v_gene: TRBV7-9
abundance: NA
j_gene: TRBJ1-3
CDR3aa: CASSLLAGPRQDRNTIYF
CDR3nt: TGTGCCAGCAGCTTATTGGCGGGGCCCCGACAGGACCGAAACACCATATATTTT

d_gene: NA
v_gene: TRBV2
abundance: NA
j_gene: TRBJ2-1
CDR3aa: CASSEIGAGSYNEQFF
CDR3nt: TGTGCCAGCAGTGAAATTGGCGCGGGATCCTACAATGAGCAGTTCTTC

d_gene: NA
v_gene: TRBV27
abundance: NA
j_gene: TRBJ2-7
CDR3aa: CASSPGTGREQYF
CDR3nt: TGTGCCAGCAGTCCAGGGACTGGTAGGGAGCAGTACTTC

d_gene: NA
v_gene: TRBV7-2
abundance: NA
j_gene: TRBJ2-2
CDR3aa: CASSLVAGGTGELFF
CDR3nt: TGTGCCAGCAGCTTAGTTGCCGGGGGCACCGGGGAGCTGTTTTTT

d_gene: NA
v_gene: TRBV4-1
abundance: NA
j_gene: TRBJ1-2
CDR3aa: CASSQDRTNPNYGYTF
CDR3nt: TGCGCCAGCAGCCAAGATCGGACCAACCCTAACTATGGCTACACCTTC

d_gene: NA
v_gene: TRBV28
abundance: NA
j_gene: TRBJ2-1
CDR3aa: CASTTLGSYNEQFF
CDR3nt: TGTGCCAGCACGACTTTAGGCTCCTACAATGAGCAGTTCTTC

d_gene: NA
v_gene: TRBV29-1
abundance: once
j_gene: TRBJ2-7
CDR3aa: CSVVSSVSYEQYF
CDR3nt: TGCAGCGTTGTTAGTTCGGTTTCCTACGAGCAGTACTTC

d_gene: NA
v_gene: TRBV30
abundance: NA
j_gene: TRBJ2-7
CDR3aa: CAWSPSLIFTYEQYF
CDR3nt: TGTGCCTGGAGCCCGTCGCTAATATTTACCTACGAGCAGTACTTC

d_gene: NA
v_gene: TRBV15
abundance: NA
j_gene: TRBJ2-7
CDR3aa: CATSRDLANSYEQYF
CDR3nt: TGTGCCACCAGCAGAGATCTGGCAAACTCCTACGAGCAGTACTTC

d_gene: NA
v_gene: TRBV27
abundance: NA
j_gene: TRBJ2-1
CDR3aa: CASSLSRNEQFF
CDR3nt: TGTGCCAGCAGTTTATCTCGCAATGAGCAGTTCTTC

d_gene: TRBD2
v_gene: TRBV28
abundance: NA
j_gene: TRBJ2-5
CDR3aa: CASSLYAGGRGETQYF
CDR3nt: TGTGCCAGCAGTTTATACGCGGGAGGGAGGGGAGAGACCCAGTACTTC

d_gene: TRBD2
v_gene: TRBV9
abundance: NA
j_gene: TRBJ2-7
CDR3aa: CASSVAGGFYEQYF
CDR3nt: TGTGCCAGCAGCGTAGCGGGAGGTTTTTACGAGCAGTACTTC

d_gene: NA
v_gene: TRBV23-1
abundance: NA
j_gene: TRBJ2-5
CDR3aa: CASSQLIGKYPGKTQYF
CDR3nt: TGCGCCAGCAGTCAATTGATAGGAAAGTACCCCGGGAAGACCCAGTACTTC

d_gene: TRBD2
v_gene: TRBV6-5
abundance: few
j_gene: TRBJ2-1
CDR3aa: CASSYSAGETYNEQFF
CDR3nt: TGTGCCAGCAGTTACTCGGCGGGAGAAACCTACAATGAGCAGTTCTTC

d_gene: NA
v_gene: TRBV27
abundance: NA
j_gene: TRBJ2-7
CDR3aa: CASSLRGGVGVYEQYF
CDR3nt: TGTGCCAGCAGTTTGAGAGGCGGGGTTGGGGTTTACGAGCAGTACTTC

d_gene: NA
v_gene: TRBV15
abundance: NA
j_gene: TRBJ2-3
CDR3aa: CATSAAGRTDTQYF
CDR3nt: TGTGCCACCAGCGCGGCAGGGCGGACAGATACGCAGTATTTT

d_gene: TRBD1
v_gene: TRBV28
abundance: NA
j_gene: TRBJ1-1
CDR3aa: CASSYRGYTEAFF
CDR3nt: TGTGCCAGCAGTTACAGGGGGTACACTGAAGCTTTCTTT